This note documents a single T cell receptor (beta chain) sequence. Its antigen is as yet unknown. This record comes from a study of graft-versus-host responses after intestinal transplantation. As for the study in general: Multivisceral, liver-intestinal, or isolated intestinal transplants were given to recipients. Recipients were all induced with anti-thymocyte globulin, then given tacrolimus and steroids for two to three years.

CDR3 length: 16 residues. Trimming took off 6 bases at V and 4 bases at J, with 21 bases between the two ends. The germline gives CDR1 MNHNY, CDR2 SVGAGI (reference sequence). Some clones are missing from TCRdb's copy, which holds only in-frame ones; the method was immunoSEQ multiplex PCR. The sample yields approximately 76,000 clones, 84% seen once. Findings and caveats of the study: Recipient-marrow GvH clones were detected, some having first appeared in ileum or blood. Peak circulating GvH clone levels tracked with early post-transplant HvG declines.

This chain joins TRBV6-6 and TRBJ1-2, with TRBD1 as a possible D gene (6 bases). The specimen was unstimulated CD4+ T cells sorted from spleen or lymph node cells, collected before transplant. The clonotype was recovered from a human donor who was the organ donor for an intestinal transplant. The CDR3 loop reads CASRSSGVGTTYGYTF. The CDR3 DNA follows: TGTGCCAGCAGATCCTCAGGGGTCGGTACTACCTATGGCTACACCTTC.